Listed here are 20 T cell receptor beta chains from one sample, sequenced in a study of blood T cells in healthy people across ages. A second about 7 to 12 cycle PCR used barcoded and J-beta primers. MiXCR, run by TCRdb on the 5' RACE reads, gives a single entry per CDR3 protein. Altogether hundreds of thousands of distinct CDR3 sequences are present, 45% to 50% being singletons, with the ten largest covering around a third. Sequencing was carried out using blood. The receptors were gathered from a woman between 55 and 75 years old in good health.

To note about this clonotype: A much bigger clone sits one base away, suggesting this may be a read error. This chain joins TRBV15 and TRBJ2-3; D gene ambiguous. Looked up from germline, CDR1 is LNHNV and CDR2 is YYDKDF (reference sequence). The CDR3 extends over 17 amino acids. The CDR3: CATGRDRTVPLRDTQYF. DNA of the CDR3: TGTGCCACCGGCAGAGACCGAACCGTCCCCCTTAGGGATACGCAGTATTTT.

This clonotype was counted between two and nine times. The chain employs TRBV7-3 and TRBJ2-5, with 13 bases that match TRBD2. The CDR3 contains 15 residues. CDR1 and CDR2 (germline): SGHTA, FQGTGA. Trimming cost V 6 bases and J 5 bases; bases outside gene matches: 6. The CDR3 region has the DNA TGTGCCAGCAGTCGACTAGCGGGAGGTCCGGAGACCCAGTACTTC. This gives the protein CASSRLAGGPETQYF.

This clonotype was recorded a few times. DNA of the CDR3: TGTGCCAGCAGTTTTCCAGGACAGGGCAAAAACATTCAGTACTTC. This encodes CASSFPGQGKNIQYF. The chain has TRBV28 and TRBJ2-4; TRBD1 aligns across 8 bases. Germline values: CDR1 MDHEN, CDR2 SYDVKM. Trimming at V came to 3 bases and at J to 3 bases, leaving 4 bases not matched to a gene. CDR3 length: 15 amino acids.

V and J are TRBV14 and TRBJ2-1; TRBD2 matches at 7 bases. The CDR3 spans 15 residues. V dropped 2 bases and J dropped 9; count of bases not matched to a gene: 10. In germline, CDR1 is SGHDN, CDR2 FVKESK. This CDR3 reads CASSQTGTKDREQFF. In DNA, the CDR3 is TGTGCCAGCAGCCAAACCGGGACTAAGGACCGTGAGCAGTTCTTC.

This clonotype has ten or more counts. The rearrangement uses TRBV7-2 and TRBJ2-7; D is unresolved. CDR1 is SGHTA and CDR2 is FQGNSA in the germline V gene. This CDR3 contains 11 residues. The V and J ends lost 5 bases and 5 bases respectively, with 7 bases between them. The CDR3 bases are TGTGCCAGCAGCAGGATTGACGAGCAGTACTTC. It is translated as CASSRIDEQYF.

Written as DNA, the CDR3 is TGTGCCAGCAGTCCCCCGGGACTAGGGGTTCCCGATACGCAGTATTTT. Its protein product is CASSPPGLGVPDTQYF. J is TRBJ2-3 and V is TRBV28; 8 bases match TRBD2. There are 16 residues in the CDR3. Germline CDR1 MDHEN, CDR2 SYDVKM. V lost 5 bases and J lost 6; bases outside the gene matches: 13.

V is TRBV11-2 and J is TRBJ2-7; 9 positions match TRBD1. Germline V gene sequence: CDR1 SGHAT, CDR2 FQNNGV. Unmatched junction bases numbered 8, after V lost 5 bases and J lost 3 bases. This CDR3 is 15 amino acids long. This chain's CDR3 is CASSRGTGWDYEQYF. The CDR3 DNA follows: TGTGCCAGCAGCCGCGGGACAGGGTGGGACTACGAGCAGTACTTC.

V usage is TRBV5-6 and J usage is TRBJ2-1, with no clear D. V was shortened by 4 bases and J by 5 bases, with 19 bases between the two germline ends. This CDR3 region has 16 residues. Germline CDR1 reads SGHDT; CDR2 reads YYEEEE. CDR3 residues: CASSPLGPGSHNEQFF. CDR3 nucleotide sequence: TGTGCCAGCAGCCCCCTTGGCCCCGGGTCCCACAATGAGCAGTTCTTC.

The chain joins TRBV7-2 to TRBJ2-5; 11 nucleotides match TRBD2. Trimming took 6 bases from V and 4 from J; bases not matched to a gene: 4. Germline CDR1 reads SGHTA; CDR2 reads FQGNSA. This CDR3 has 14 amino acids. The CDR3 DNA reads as TGTGCCAGCAGACTAGCGGGAGTTGGAGAGACCCAGTACTTC. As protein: CASRLAGVGETQYF.

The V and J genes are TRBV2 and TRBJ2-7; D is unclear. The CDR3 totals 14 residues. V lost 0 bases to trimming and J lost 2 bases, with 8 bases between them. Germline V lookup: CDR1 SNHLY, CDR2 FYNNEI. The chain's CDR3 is CASSEARLTYEQYF. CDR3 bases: TGTGCCAGCAGTGAAGCCAGGCTAACCTACGAGCAGTACTTC.

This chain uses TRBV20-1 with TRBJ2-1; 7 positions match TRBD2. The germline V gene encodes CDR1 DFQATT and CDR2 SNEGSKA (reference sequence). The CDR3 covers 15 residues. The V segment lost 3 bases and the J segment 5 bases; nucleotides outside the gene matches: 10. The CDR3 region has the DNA TGCAGTGCTAGTGGAGCTGGCGGGAGCAACAATGAGCAGTTCTTC. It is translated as CSASGAGGSNNEQFF.

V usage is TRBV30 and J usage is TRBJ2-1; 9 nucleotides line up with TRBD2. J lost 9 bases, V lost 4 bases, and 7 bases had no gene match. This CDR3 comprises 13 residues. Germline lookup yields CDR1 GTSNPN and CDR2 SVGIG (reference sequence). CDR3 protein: CAWMGLAGAEQFF. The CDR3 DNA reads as TGTGCCTGGATGGGACTAGCAGGGGCTGAGCAGTTCTTC.

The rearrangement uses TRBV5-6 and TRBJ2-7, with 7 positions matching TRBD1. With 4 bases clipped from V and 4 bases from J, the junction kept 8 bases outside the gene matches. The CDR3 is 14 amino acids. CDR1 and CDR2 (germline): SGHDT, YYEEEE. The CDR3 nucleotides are TGTGCCAGCAGCCGAGCGGACAGGTGGTACGAGCAGTACTTC. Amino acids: CASSRADRWYEQYF.

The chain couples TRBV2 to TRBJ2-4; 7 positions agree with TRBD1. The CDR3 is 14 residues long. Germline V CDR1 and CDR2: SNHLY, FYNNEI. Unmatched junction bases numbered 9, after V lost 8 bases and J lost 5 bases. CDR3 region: CASCLGTAENIQYF. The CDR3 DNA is TGTGCCAGCTGCCTCGGGACAGCTGAAAACATTCAGTACTTC.

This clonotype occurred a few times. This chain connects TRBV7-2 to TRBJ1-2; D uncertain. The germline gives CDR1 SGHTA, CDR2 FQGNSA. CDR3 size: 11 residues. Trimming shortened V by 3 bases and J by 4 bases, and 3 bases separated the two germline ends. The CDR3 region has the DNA TGTGCCAGCAGCTTGACCTATGGCTACACCTTC. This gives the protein CASSLTYGYTF.

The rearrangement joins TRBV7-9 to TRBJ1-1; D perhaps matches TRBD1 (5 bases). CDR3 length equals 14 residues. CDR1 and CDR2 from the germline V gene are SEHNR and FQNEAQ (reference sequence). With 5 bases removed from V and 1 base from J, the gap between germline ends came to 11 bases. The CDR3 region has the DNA TGTGCCAGCAGCCCCGGGACGGAGAACACTGAAGCTTTCTTT. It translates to CASSPGTENTEAFF.

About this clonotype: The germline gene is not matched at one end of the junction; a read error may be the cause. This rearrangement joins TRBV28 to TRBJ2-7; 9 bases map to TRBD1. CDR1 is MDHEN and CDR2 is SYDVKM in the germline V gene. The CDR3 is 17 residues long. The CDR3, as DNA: TGTGCTAGCAGCTTGCAAATGGGACAGGGAAATCCCTACGAGCAGTACTTC. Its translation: CASSLQMGQGNPYEQYF. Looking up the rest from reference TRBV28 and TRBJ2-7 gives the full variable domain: DVKVTQSSRYLVKRTGEKVFLECVQDMDHENMFWYRQDPGLGLRLIYFSYDVKMKEKGDIPEGYSVSREKKERFSLILESASTNQTSMYLCASSLQMGQGNPYEQYFGPGTRLTVT.

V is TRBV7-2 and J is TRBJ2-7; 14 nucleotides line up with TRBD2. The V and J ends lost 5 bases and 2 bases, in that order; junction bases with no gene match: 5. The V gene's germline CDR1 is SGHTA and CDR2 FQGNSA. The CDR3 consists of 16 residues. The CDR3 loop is CASSLGLAGEPYEQYF. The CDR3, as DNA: TGTGCCAGCAGCCTGGGACTAGCGGGAGAGCCCTACGAGCAGTACTTC.

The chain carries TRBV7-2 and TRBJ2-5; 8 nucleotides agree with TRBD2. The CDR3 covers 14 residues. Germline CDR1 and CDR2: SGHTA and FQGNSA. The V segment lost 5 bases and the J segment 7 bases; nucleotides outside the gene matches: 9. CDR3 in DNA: TGTGCCAGCAGCCCAGCCGGACTAGCCGGGACCCAGTACTTC. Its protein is CASSPAGLAGTQYF. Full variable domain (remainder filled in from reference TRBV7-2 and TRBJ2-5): GAGVSQSPSNKVTEKGKDVELRCDPISGHTALYWYRQSLGQGLEFLIYFQGNSAPDKSGLPSDRFSAERTGGSVSTLTIQRTQQEDSAVYLCASSPAGLAGTQYFGPGTRLLVL.

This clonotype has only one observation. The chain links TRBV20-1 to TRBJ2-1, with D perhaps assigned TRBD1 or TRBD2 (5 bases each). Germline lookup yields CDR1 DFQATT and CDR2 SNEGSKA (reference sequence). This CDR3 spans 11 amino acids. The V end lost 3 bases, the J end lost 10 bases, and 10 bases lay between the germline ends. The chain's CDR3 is CSASLGEEQFF. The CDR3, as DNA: TGCAGTGCTAGCTTGGGGGAGGAGCAGTTCTTC.